This is a list of T cell receptor beta chains from one sample in a study of breast tumors, draining lymph nodes, adjacent tissues. TCRdb recomputed calls from the multiplex PCR reads with MiXCR, one row per CDR3 protein. This repertoire shows 270,000 or so distinct CDR3 sequences, over 25% found once; its top ten account for more than 0.85%. The sample comprised axillary lymph node tissue. The receptors stem from a female donor with breast cancer. Some clones in this sample may be carry-over from other donors' samples. The CDR3 runs from the conserved cysteine through the conserved F or W. The order of the fields is D gene, J gene, clone size, V gene, CDR3 DNA, CDR3 protein. D genes are given only for firm matches. For some rows the clone size is stated as once, few or many, or as a class when expanded; others skip it.

TRBD2	TRBJ2-7	NA	TRBV18	TGTGCCAGCTCACGGCGGGAGGATAACTACGAGCAGTACTTC	CASSRREDNYEQYF
TRBD2	TRBJ2-1	few	TRBV11-2	TGTGCCAGCAGCTTCTCTAGCGGGAGGAGACGAACCAGTGAGCAGTTCTTC	CASSFSSGRRRTSEQFF
NA	TRBJ2-1	many	TRBV19	TGTGCCAGTAGTATAGATAAACTAGCCGGGGTAAATGAGCAGTTCTTC	CASSIDKLAGVNEQFF
NA	TRBJ1-4	many	TRBV5-1	TGCGCCAGCAGCTTGGGAGGGGTCGATAATGAAAAACTGTTTTTT	CASSLGGVDNEKLFF
TRBD1	TRBJ2-7	NA	TRBV6-1	TGTGCCAGCAGTTTATCGGGACAGGGACCCACCTACGAGCAGTACTTC	CASSLSGQGPTYEQYF
TRBD2	TRBJ2-5	many	TRBV4-1	TGCGCCAGCAGCCAATTACCGCCGGGACTAGCGGAAGAGACCCAGTACTTC	CASSQLPPGLAEETQYF
TRBD2	TRBJ2-2	NA	TRBV28	TGTGCCAGCAGTTTGGGACTAGCGGGACCCGGGGAGCTGTTTTTT	CASSLGLAGPGELFF
NA	TRBJ2-1	many	TRBV11-3	TGTGCCAGCAGCTTCCAGGGACGGAATGAGCAGTTCTTC	CASSFQGRNEQFF
TRBD1	TRBJ1-4	many	TRBV7-2	TGTGCCAGCAGCCCAAGGACAGGGGAAGGTGAAAAACTGTTTTTT	CASSPRTGEGEKLFF
TRBD2	TRBJ2-1	many	TRBV12-3/TRBV12-4	TGTGCCAGCAGTCGCGGGAGTTTCTCCTACAATGAGCAGTTCTTC	CASSRGSFSYNEQFF
TRBD2	TRBJ2-7	many	TRBV29-1	TGCAGCGCCCGGGGCTCAGGGAAGCGGGAGGGCGGGCAGTACTTC	CSARGSGKREGGQYF
TRBD1	TRBJ2-5	NA	TRBV3-1	TGTGCCAGCAGCCAACCGGGACAGGGGGCGCGTGGGGTGGAGACCCAGTACTTC	CASSQPGQGARGVETQYF
NA	TRBJ2-7	many	TRBV6-2/TRBV6-3	TGTGCCAGCAGTTTTGGGACTTCCGAGCAGTACTTC	CASSFGTSEQYF
NA	TRBJ1-5	NA	TRBV11-3	TGTGCCAGCAGCTTAGTGCGGCTTAATCAGCCCCAGCATTTT	CASSLVRLNQPQHF
TRBD2	TRBJ2-6	NA	TRBV9	TGTGCCAGCAGCGTAGGGGCTAGCGGGATTGGACACCGGGGAGCTGGGGCCAACGTCCTGACTTTC	CASSVGASGIGHRGAGANVLTF
NA	TRBJ1-5	many	TRBV20-1	TGCAGTGCTAGCCCCCTCAATCAGCCCCAGCATTTT	CSASPLNQPQHF
NA	TRBJ1-6	many	TRBV12-3/TRBV12-4	TGTGCCAGCCAGAGCTCCTATAATTCACCCCTCCACTTT	CASQSSYNSPLHF
NA	TRBJ2-7	many	TRBV20-1	TGCAGCCCGACGAGCTCCTACGAGCAGTACTTC	CSPTSSYEQYF
NA	TRBJ2-7	many	TRBV11-2	TGTGCCAGCAGCTACGTGGGGGCAGCATCCTACGAGCAGTACTTC	CASSYVGAASYEQYF
NA	TRBJ2-2	many	TRBV12-3/TRBV12-4	TGTGCCAGCAGTTACCGACCCGATTACACCGGGGAGCTGTTTTTT	CASSYRPDYTGELFF
TRBD1	TRBJ1-1	NA	TRBV5-6	TGTGCCAGCAGCTTTGGACAGGGCCCCCTAGCTTTCTTT	CASSFGQGPLAFF
NA	TRBJ1-6	NA	TRBV11-2	TGCGCCAGCAGCTTAGTATCAGAAGGGAATCCACCCCTCCACTTT	CASSLVSEGNPPLHF
TRBD2	TRBJ2-1	NA	TRBV7-2	TGCGCCAGCAGCCAGGGGGGACTAGCGGGCAATGAGCAGTTCTTC	CASSQGGLAGNEQFF
NA	TRBJ1-4	many	TRBV4-1	TGCGCCAGCAGCCAAGACGGGACGTCAAATGAAAAACTGTTTTTT	CASSQDGTSNEKLFF
TRBD2	TRBJ2-7	NA	TRBV3-1	TGTGCCAGCAGCCCGACGATGGCTAGCGGCTCCTACGAGCAGTACTTC	CASSPTMASGSYEQYF
TRBD2	TRBJ2-5	many	TRBV11-2	TGTGCCAGCAGCTTCGGACTAGCGGGCCTAATCCAAGAGACCCAGTACTTC	CASSFGLAGLIQETQYF
NA	TRBJ1-1	few	TRBV12-3/TRBV12-4	TGTGCCAGCAGTTACGAGACTGAAGCTTTCTTT	CASSYETEAFF
NA	TRBJ1-2	NA	TRBV27	TGTGCCAGCAGTCTAAGGACAGACTATGGCTACACCTTC	CASSLRTDYGYTF
NA	TRBJ1-2	few	TRBV27	TGTGCCAGCAGTTTTGACCGCTCTAACTATGGCTACACCTTC	CASSFDRSNYGYTF
NA	TRBJ1-5	many	TRBV24-1	TGTGCCACCAGTGATTCCAATCAGCCCCAGCATTTT	CATSDSNQPQHF
TRBD1	TRBJ2-2	many	TRBV7-9	TGTGCCAGCAGCCCAACAGGGGGCTACACCGGGGAGCTGTTTTTT	CASSPTGGYTGELFF
NA	TRBJ2-7	many	TRBV9	TGTGCCAGCGGTTACGAGCAGTACTTC	CASGYEQYF
NA	TRBJ2-7	NA	TRBV20-1	TGCAGCGCTAGACCTGTGGGAGGAAACTCCTACGAGCAGTACTTC	CSARPVGGNSYEQYF
TRBD1	TRBJ1-2	many	TRBV29-1	TGCAGCGTTGAAGATCCCAGGGGGGCCCACTATGGCTACACCTTC	CSVEDPRGAHYGYTF
NA	TRBJ2-5	many	TRBV19	TGTGCCAGTAGTATAGTGACAGGAGAGACCCAGTACTTC	CASSIVTGETQYF
TRBD1	TRBJ1-2	many	TRBV5-1	TGCGCCAGCAGCGCGGACAGGGGGGGCGCGGGAGGCTACACCTTC	CASSADRGGAGGYTF
NA	TRBJ1-6	once	TRBV5-1	TGCGCCAGTAGCTTTAGCGGGGTCTCAGGGGATTCACCCCTCCACTTT	CASSFSGVSGDSPLHF
NA	TRBJ2-1	many	TRBV7-7	TGTGCTAGCAGCTTCGGGCAGGGGAGCAATGAGCAGTTCTTC	CASSFGQGSNEQFF
TRBD1	TRBJ2-7	many	TRBV5-5	TGTGCCAGCAGCTTGACCGGGACAGGGACCTACGAGCAGTACTTC	CASSLTGTGTYEQYF
NA	TRBJ2-3	many	TRBV5-4	TGTGCCAGCAGCCCCGGTGGGAGCGGGACAGATACGCAGTATTTT	CASSPGGSGTDTQYF
NA	TRBJ2-5	NA	TRBV18	TGTGCCAGCTCACCACAGGGGGGAGAAGAGACCCAGTACTTC	CASSPQGGEETQYF
NA	TRBJ1-1	few	TRBV15	TGTGCCACTCAGAGCCCAGGGTTGAACACTGAAGCTTTCTTT	CATQSPGLNTEAFF
NA	TRBJ1-4	few	TRBV25-1	TGTGCCAGCAGTGAGGATGTAGGGTTTATGAAAAAACTGTTTTTT	CASSEDVGFMKKLFF
NA	TRBJ2-5	many	TRBV6-1	TGTGCCAGCAGACAGGGCACCCAGTACTTC	CASRQGTQYF
TRBD1	TRBJ2-5	many	TRBV15	TGTGCCACCAGCAGAGGGGACAGTAAGACCCAGTACTTC	CATSRGDSKTQYF